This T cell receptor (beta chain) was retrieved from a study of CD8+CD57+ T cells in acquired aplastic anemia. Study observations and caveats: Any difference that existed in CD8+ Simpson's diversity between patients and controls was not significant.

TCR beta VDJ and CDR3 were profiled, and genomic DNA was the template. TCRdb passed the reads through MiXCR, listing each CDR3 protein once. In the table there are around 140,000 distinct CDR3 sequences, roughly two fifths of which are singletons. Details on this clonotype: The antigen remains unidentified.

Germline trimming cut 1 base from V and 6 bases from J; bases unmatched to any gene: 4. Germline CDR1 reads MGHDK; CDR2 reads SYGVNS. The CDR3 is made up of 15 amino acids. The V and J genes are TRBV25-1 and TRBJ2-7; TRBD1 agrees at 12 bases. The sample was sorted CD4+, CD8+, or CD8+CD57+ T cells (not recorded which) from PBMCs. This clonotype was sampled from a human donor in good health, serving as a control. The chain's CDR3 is CASSEWGQGAVEQYF. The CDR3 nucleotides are TGTGCCAGCAGTGAATGGGGACAGGGGGCCGTCGAGCAGTACTTC.